The 22 T cell receptor beta chains given below trace back to one sample, sequenced in a study of PD-1 blockade in classical Hodgkin lymphoma. Assay used: immunoSEQ multiplex PCR; TCRdb lists only in-frame clones, some missing. The table lists some 5,700 clones, 45% to 65% of them singletons, with nearly 15% in the top ten. Relapse was seen in all patients after autologous stem cell transplantation, and brentuximab vedotin exposure was variable. CD8+ T cell isolation from thawed PBMCs was performed by magnetic negative selection. The sequencing here drew on CD8+ T cells from blood, taken at baseline. These receptor sequences come from a human donor with classical Hodgkin lymphoma.

The chain has TRBV4-2 and TRBJ1-3; D is perhaps TRBD1 (5 bases). Trimming removed 0 bases at V and 0 bases at J, with 9 bases between. Germline V gene sequence: CDR1 LGHNA, CDR2 YNFKEQ. The CDR3 covers 16 residues. CDR3 sequence (DNA): TGTGCCAGCAGCCAAGATACGACAGACTCTGGAAACACCATATATTTT. Amino acid sequence: CASSQDTTDSGNTIYF.

J is TRBJ1-6 and V is TRBV27; D remains unclear. The CDR3 loop spans 12 amino acids. Looked up from germline, CDR1 is MNHEY and CDR2 is SMNVEV (reference sequence). V lost 8 bases to trimming and J lost 7 bases, with 9 bases between them. The CDR3 coding sequence is TGTGCCAGCGGAGACCTAAATTCACCCCTCCACTTT. It yields the protein CASGDLNSPLHF.

This clone occurred once. The chain recombines TRBV7-8 with TRBJ2-3; possibly TRBD2 for D (5 bases). With 1 base removed from V and 1 base from J, the gap between germline ends came to 12 bases. The length of the CDR3 is 16 residues. Germline V lookup: CDR1 SGHVS, CDR2 FQNEAQ. The CDR3 is CASSLGTRLGTDTQYF. CDR3 sequence (DNA): TGTGCCAGCAGCTTAGGGACTCGCCTCGGCACAGATACGCAGTATTTT.

The genes are TRBV30 and TRBJ2-7; D call uncertain. There are 11 residues in the CDR3. V was shortened by 0 bases and J by 2 bases, with 2 bases between the two germline ends. Germline V lookup: CDR1 GTSNPN, CDR2 SVGIG (reference sequence). CDR3 in DNA: TGTGCCTGGAGTGTAGCCTACGAGCAGTACTTC. It yields the protein CAWSVAYEQYF.

The chain employs TRBV2 and TRBJ1-1; D unresolved. The germline V gene encodes CDR1 SNHLY and CDR2 FYNNEI. CDR3 length: 14 amino acids. Deletions cut 1 base from V and 0 bases from J, with 6 bases between. CDR3 bases: TGTGCCAGCAGTGAAGAACTCTTGAACACTGAAGCTTTCTTT. It translates to CASSEELLNTEAFF.

In its sample, this clone ranks as medium-sized (0.01 to 0.1%). The chain uses TRBV19 and TRBJ1-1, with a tentative D call TRBD1 (6 bases). The length of the CDR3 is 14 residues. Trimming left V 5 bases short and J 8 bases short, with 18 bases between. Germline-derived CDR1 and CDR2 are LNHDA and SQIVND (reference sequence). The CDR3 loop is CASSAHAGAKEAFF. As DNA, the CDR3 is TGTGCCAGTAGTGCTCATGCAGGGGCAAAGGAAGCTTTCTTT. Full variable domain (remainder filled in from reference TRBV19 and TRBJ1-1): DGGITQSPKYLFRKEGQNVTLSCEQNLNHDAMYWYRQDPGQGLRLIYYSQIVNDFQKGDIAEGYSVSREKKESFPLTVTSAQKNPTAFYLCASSAHAGAKEAFFGQGTRLTVV.

This chain joins TRBV10-3 and TRBJ2-5; TRBD1 matches 7 bases. This CDR3 comprises 14 residues. CDR1 and CDR2 (germline): ENHRY, SYGVKD. The J segment lost 4 bases and the V segment lost 5 bases, leaving 7 bases of the junction unmatched. As DNA, the CDR3 is TGTGCCATCAGTCCTCCGGGACAGCCAGAGACCCAGTACTTC. This encodes CAISPPGQPETQYF.

The V call is TRBV11-2, the J call TRBJ2-5, with no clear D. Trimming removed 0 bases from V and 6 bases from J, with 5 bases in between. Germline V gene lookup returns CDR1 SGHAT and CDR2 FQNNGV. There are 12 residues in the CDR3. The CDR3 protein is CASSLDPKTQYF. CDR3 coding DNA: TGTGCCAGCAGCTTAGACCCCAAGACCCAGTACTTC.

The gene calls are TRBV27 and TRBJ1-4, with 10 bases that match TRBD1. Losses at the gene ends were 6 bases for V and 5 bases for J; bases not matched to a gene: 9. Germline assignment: CDR1 MNHEY and CDR2 SMNVEV (reference sequence). There are 16 residues in the CDR3. Written as DNA, the CDR3 is TGTGCCAGCAGGTCCGGACAGGGGGTTGAAAATGAAAAACTGTTTTTT. Its translation: CASRSGQGVENEKLFF. Complete variable domain (other parts from reference TRBV27 and TRBJ1-4): EAQVTQNPRYLITVTGKKLTVTCSQNMNHEYMSWYRQDPGLGLRQIYYSMNVEVTDKGDVPEGYKVSRKEKRNFPLILESPSPNQTSLYFCASRSGQGVENEKLFFGSGTQLSVL.

V is TRBV7-6 and J is TRBJ1-2; D might be TRBD1 (5 bases). V lost 1 base and J 0 bases, leaving 15 bases between the germline ends. CDR1 is SGHVS and CDR2 is FNYEAQ in the germline V gene. The CDR3 contains 17 residues. The CDR3 DNA reads TGTGCCAGCAGCTTAGACGGGGTTGGCAGGGCTAACTATGGCTACACCTTC. Protein product: CASSLDGVGRANYGYTF. Filled out from reference TRBV7-6 and TRBJ1-2, the complete variable domain reads GAGVSQSPRYKVTKRGQDVALRCDPISGHVSLYWYRQALGQGPEFLTYFNYEAQQDKSGLPNDRFSAERPEGSISTLTIQRTEQRDSAMYRCASSLDGVGRANYGYTFGSGTRLTVV.

The gene calls are TRBV14 and TRBJ2-2, with D perhaps matching TRBD1 (5 bases). The CDR3 has 15 amino acids. Germline lookup yields CDR1 SGHDN and CDR2 FVKESK. V was trimmed by 3 bases and J by 2 bases, leaving 10 bases between them. Here the CDR3 DNA reads TGTGCCAGCAGCCAGTGGGGCGGAAACACCGGGGAGCTGTTTTTT. Protein product: CASSQWGGNTGELFF.

In DNA, the CDR3 is TGTGCCAGCAGTTTAGAGGTCAGGGGCAATCAGCCCCAGCATTTT. Translated: CASSLEVRGNQPQHF. The V gene is TRBV28, the J gene TRBJ1-5; possible D gene TRBD1, 5 bases. Germline V gene data show CDR1 as MDHEN and CDR2 as SYDVKM. This CDR3 comprises 15 residues. V shed 2 bases and J shed 2 bases, with 10 bases lying between them.

This chain connects TRBV5-1 to TRBJ2-1, with TRBD1 matching 10 bases. V shed 7 bases and J 5 bases; nucleotides not matched to a gene: 9. Looked up from germline, CDR1 is SGHRS and CDR2 is YFSETQ. This CDR3 spans 15 amino acids. CDR3 DNA sequence: TGCGCCAGCCGCCGGGGGACAGGGGAGAACAATGAGCAGTTCTTC. Its translation: CASRRGTGENNEQFF.

This chain connects TRBV6-5 to TRBJ1-5, with 7 bases that match TRBD1. The CDR3 consists of 13 residues. J lost 11 bases, V lost 6 bases, and 10 bases had no gene match. Germline V gives CDR1 MNHEY, CDR2 SVGAGI. The CDR3 sequence is CASSQQGDPAQHF. DNA of the CDR3: TGTGCCAGCAGCCAGCAGGGGGACCCGGCCCAGCATTTT.

The CDR3 loop reads CASQRQHGYTF. The CDR3 nucleotides are TGTGCTAGCCAACGGCAGCATGGCTACACCTTC. The V call is TRBV7-6, the J call TRBJ1-2; D gene unclear. Germline CDR1 SGHVS, CDR2 FNYEAQ. The CDR3 contains 11 residues.

In its sample, this clone was seen a few times. This chain uses TRBV6-4 with TRBJ2-2, with 10 nucleotides matching TRBD1. J lost 5 bases, V lost 6 bases, and 3 bases had no gene match. The CDR3 totals 14 residues. Germline V gene data show CDR1 as MRHNA and CDR2 as SNTAGT. CDR3 region: CASSDRGRTGELFF. CDR3 nucleotides: TGTGCCAGCAGCGACAGGGGGCGAACCGGGGAGCTGTTTTTT.

The rearrangement uses TRBV28 and TRBJ2-3; tentatively, D is TRBD2 (6 bases). CDR1 MDHEN and CDR2 SYDVKM come from the germline V gene. V was clipped by 1 base and J by 6 bases, with 11 bases between them. CDR3 length: 14 amino acids. In DNA, the CDR3 is TGTGCCAGCAGTTTATTGCTAGGGAGGGATACGCAGTATTTT. Translation: CASSLLLGRDTQYF.

The chain combines TRBV5-4 with TRBJ2-3; D ambiguous. The CDR3 length is 16 residues. V lost 0 bases and J 0 bases, leaving 11 bases between the germline ends. Germline V lookup: CDR1 SGHNT, CDR2 YYREEE (reference sequence). For the CDR3, the DNA is TGTGCCAGCAGCTTGGGCACATTGGTGAGCACAGATACGCAGTATTTT. It yields the protein CASSLGTLVSTDTQYF.

By sample share, this clone is medium-sized. Written as DNA, the CDR3 is TGTGCCAGCAGTTTATATTCAGGTCGCTCTGGGGCCAACGTCCTGACTTTC. This codes for CASSLYSGRSGANVLTF. The chain recombines TRBV28 with TRBJ2-6, with D unresolved. Germline CDR1 and CDR2: MDHEN and SYDVKM. Trimming took off 1 base at V and 0 bases at J, with 10 bases between the two ends. The CDR3 sequence is 17 residues long.

The CDR3 region has the DNA TGCAGCGTTGAGTTGATTTTACTGAACACTGAAGCTTTCTTT. Protein product: CSVELILLNTEAFF. The chain recombines TRBV29-1 with TRBJ1-1; D not certain. The CDR3 has 14 residues. V lost 3 bases and J 0 bases, leaving 11 bases between the germline ends. Germline lookup yields CDR1 SQVTM and CDR2 ANQGSEA.

The chain links TRBV2 to TRBJ2-5; TRBD1 matches 8 bases. V lost 3 bases to trimming and J lost 6 bases; unmatched junction nucleotides: 9. The CDR3 has 15 amino acids. In germline, CDR1 is SNHLY, CDR2 FYNNEI. The CDR3 DNA reads as TGTGCCAGCAGTGACCCAGGGGGCTTCGAAAAGACCCAGTACTTC. This encodes CASSDPGGFEKTQYF. The whole variable domain, filled in from reference TRBV2 and TRBJ2-5, reads EPEVTQTPSHQVTQMGQEVILRCVPISNHLYFYWYRQILGQKVEFLVSFYNNEISEKSEIFDDQFSVERPDGSNFTLKIRSTKLEDSAMYFCASSDPGGFEKTQYFGPGTRLLVL.

V is TRBV6-1 and J is TRBJ1-2; tentatively, D is TRBD1 (6 bases). V was pared by 2 bases and J by 2 bases, with 15 bases between. Germline CDR1 MNHNS, CDR2 SASEGT. The CDR3 covers 16 residues. CDR3 in amino acids: CASSELTGLRNYGYTF. The CDR3 coding sequence is TGTGCCAGCAGTGAATTAACAGGGCTTAGAAACTATGGCTACACCTTC.